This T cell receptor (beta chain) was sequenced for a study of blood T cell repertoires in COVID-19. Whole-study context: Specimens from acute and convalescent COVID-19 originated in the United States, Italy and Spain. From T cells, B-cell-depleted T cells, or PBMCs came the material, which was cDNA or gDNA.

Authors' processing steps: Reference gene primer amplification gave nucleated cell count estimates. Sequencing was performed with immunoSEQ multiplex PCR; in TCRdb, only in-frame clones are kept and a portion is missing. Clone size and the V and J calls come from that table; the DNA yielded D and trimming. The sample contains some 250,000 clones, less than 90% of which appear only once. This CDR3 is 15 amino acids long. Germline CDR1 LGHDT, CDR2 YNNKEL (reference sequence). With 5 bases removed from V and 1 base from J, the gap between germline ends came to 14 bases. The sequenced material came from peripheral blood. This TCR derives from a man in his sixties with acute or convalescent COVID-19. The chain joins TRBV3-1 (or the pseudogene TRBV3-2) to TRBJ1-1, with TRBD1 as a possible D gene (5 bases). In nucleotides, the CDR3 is TGTGCCAGCAGCTCAAGGTGGGGGGGGAACACTGAAGCTTTCTTT. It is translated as CASSSRWGGNTEAFF.